These 7 T cell receptor beta chains share one sample of origin, sequenced in a study of beta chain features in type 1 diabetes. Study-level points and caveats: TCRB CDR3s were moderately but significantly shorter in Type 1 diabetes patients in all four CD4+ subsets.

Expressed TCRB transcripts were sequenced after all isolated RNA was converted to cDNA. Assay: immunoSEQ multiplex PCR; the TCRdb copy retains only in-frame clones and omits some. The sample includes more than 250,000 clones, approximately 14% seen only once; the top ten take 0.017%. These receptors are not linked to any known antigen. Sequencing was carried out using naive CD4+ T cells from blood. The origin of the receptors is a man between 25 and 39 years old with type 1 diabetes.

This clone was picked up a small number of times. The chain carries TRBV7-2 and TRBJ1-4; D remains unclear. This CDR3 spans 18 amino acids. V was pared by 0 bases and J by 6 bases, with 20 bases between. The V gene's germline CDR1 is SGHTA and CDR2 FQGNSA. CDR3 amino acids: CASSLALRPREGHEKLFF. CDR3 sequence (DNA): TGTGCCAGCAGCTTAGCCCTACGCCCCCGGGAGGGCCATGAAAAACTGTTTTTT.

This clone was counted between two and nine times. The gene calls are TRBV7-9 and TRBJ2-7; D might be TRBD1 (6 bases). The V end lost 11 bases, the J end lost 2 bases, and 16 bases lay between the germline ends. CDR1 and CDR2 from the germline V gene are SEHNR and FQNEAQ (reference sequence). CDR3 length: 13 amino acids. CDR3 in DNA: TGTGCCTGCCGGGACGGACAGACCTACGAGCAGTACTTC. It codes for CACRDGQTYEQYF.

This rearrangement joins TRBV9 to TRBJ2-7; 9 bases line up with TRBD1. Looked up from germline, CDR1 is SGDLS and CDR2 is YYNGEE. V dropped 3 bases and J dropped 7; count of bases not matched to a gene: 14. The length of the CDR3 is 16 residues. The CDR3 nucleotides read TGTGCCAGCAGCGCGAGAGGACAGGGGCGTCGAGGGGAGCAGTACTTC. This codes for CASSARGQGRRGEQYF.

The chain uses TRBV19 and TRBJ2-2; 7 positions agree with TRBD1. The CDR3 sequence is 14 residues long. Germline CDR1 LNHDA, CDR2 SQIVND (reference sequence). V gave up 10 bases and J gave up 1 base; unmatched junction bases: 6. CDR3 DNA sequence: TGTGCCACCGCGACAGGGATGAACACCGGGGAGCTGTTTTTT. Translating gives CATATGMNTGELFF.

The chain is built from TRBV6-6 and TRBJ1-5; D unclear. The CDR3 covers 12 residues. Trimming shortened V by 2 bases and J by 4 bases, and 3 bases separated the two germline ends. CDR1 is MNHNY and CDR2 is SVGAGI in the germline V gene (reference sequence). The CDR3 loop is CASSYTNQPQHF. DNA for the CDR3: TGTGCCAGCAGTTACACTAATCAGCCCCAGCATTTT.

This chain connects TRBV15 to TRBJ2-3; 10 bases match TRBD1. CDR3 size: 15 residues. The V gene end was trimmed by 9 bases and the J gene end by 6 bases; junction bases not matched to a gene: 12. Per the germline V gene, CDR1 is LNHNV and CDR2 is YYDKDF (reference sequence). CDR3 DNA sequence: TGTGCCACTTGTCCCCGGACAGGGGGTTTCGATACGCAGTATTTT. Amino acids: CATCPRTGGFDTQYF.

In this sample, this clone turned up a few times. The chain is built from TRBV18 and TRBJ2-3; D is uncertain. V was trimmed by 0 bases and J by 8 bases, leaving 9 bases between them. This CDR3 comprises 13 residues. Germline V gene lookup returns CDR1 KGHSH and CDR2 LQKENI. CDR3 in DNA: TGTGCCAGCTCACCACCAGTCTCCGGTACGCAGTATTTT. The encoded protein is CASSPPVSGTQYF.